This T cell receptor beta chain was sequenced during a study of shared clonotypes between healthy human individuals. General observations from the study: Naive CD4 clonotypes were shared across a handful of donors at about 5.3%. Estimated richness values were generally larger in naive subsets than in memory subsets.

Per the germline V gene, CDR1 is SGHRS and CDR2 is YFSETQ. The J segment lost 3 bases and the V segment lost 0 bases, leaving 2 bases of the junction unmatched. The CDR3 length is 15 residues. Details on this clone: The antigen is undetermined.

The protocol was immunoSEQ multiplex PCR, while the TCRdb copy is restricted to in-frame clones and leaves out a portion. The table includes about 2.3 million clones, around 92% detected once. Naive CD45RA+ and memory CD45RA-negative subsets were split from CD4+ cells. This receptor was identified in a man younger than 35 in good health. Some clones in this sample may be carry-over from other donors' samples. Material for sequencing was naive CD4+ T cells from PBMCs. Regarding subset: CD45RA+ positively selected. This chain uses TRBV5-1 with TRBJ2-2; 7 bases are shared with TRBD1. CDR3 residues: CASSLDTGDTGELFF. CDR3 in DNA: TGCGCCAGCAGCTTGGATACAGGGGACACCGGGGAGCTGTTTTTT.